This record looks at one T cell receptor beta chain sequence and its context. Sequenced by immunoSEQ multiplex PCR; TCRdb stores in-frame clones only, minus some. The sample shows some 30,000 clones, over 85% of them seen only once. This record belongs to a study of technical replicates of blood from several donors. CDR3 size: 15 residues. V was shortened by 2 bases and J by 2 bases, with 14 bases between the two germline ends. The V gene's germline CDR1 is SGHTS and CDR2 YDEGEE. This receptor was taken from a human donor in good health. Some clones in this sample may be carry-over from other donors' samples. The chain carries TRBV5-8 and TRBJ2-7, with a possible D match to TRBD1 (6 bases). The source material was PBMCs. For the CDR3, the DNA is TGTGCCAGCAGCTTAACAGGGTTATTCCCCTACGAGCAGTACTTC. Its protein product is CASSLTGLFPYEQYF.